This T cell receptor beta chain was captured in a study of T cell responses to AZD1222 COVID-19 vaccine. Study-wide points: Spike was spanned by vaccine-associated CD4 TCRs, which were dominant at 160-218 and 743-854. There were mostly white British donors and more females than males, and clonal diversity was possibly underestimated.

V trimming: 7 bases; J trimming: 4 bases; junction bases outside the gene matches: 10. CDR1 and CDR2 (germline): SNHLY, FYNNEI. The CDR3 length is 15 residues. Clones were sequenced by immunoSEQ multiplex PCR, and TCRdb holds only the in-frame ones, with some missing. In the table there are around 150,000 clones, roughly 92% of which are singletons. Concerning this clone: The antigen remains unidentified.

This receptor was obtained from an adult in good health. The rearrangement links TRBV2 to TRBJ1-5; 7 bases align to TRBD1. The specimen was peripheral blood, collected on day 0 of AZD1222 vaccination. For the CDR3, the DNA is TGTGCCAGCACTAATGACGGACAGGTTAATCAGCCCCAGCATTTT. It is translated as CASTNDGQVNQPQHF.